The source of this TCR beta chain is a study of blood T cell repertoires in COVID-19. This CDR3 is 15 amino acids long. The germline CDR1 and CDR2 sequences are LGHDT and YNNKEL (reference sequence). The V end was cut by 1 base, the J end by 9 bases, with 16 bases between. The data were produced by immunoSEQ multiplex PCR, yet TCRdb's version contains in-frame clones alone and is incomplete. Of about 230,000 clones listed, 89% are singletons. The sequence derives from a woman aged 30 to 39 with acute COVID-19. Sequenced sample: PBMCs or T cells enriched from blood (not recorded which). V gene TRBV3-1 (or the pseudogene TRBV3-2) combines with J gene TRBJ2-1, with a weak D call TRBD2 (7 bases). The CDR3: CASSQVGGGRFEQFF. CDR3 nucleotides: TGTGCCAGCAGCCAAGTGGGGGGGGGCCGTTTTGAGCAGTTCTTC.